Listed below are T cell receptor beta chains from one sample, sequenced in a study of a mutant IDH1 vaccine in newly diagnosed glioma. Profiled with immunoSEQ multiplex PCR; TCRdb holds only in-frame clones, not every one. The repertoire has about 68,000 clones, more than 65% of them found once; the top ten carry around 8.2%. The sample in question was PBMCs, obtained from a glioma patient treated with radiotherapy, temozolomide or both. The source is a man aged 45-65 years with glioma. The CDR3 runs from the conserved cysteine through the conserved F or W. A D gene is named only where the DNA matches it firmly. Size tells how often a clone was seen (once, few, many) or the class of an expanded clone, and some rows leave it out.

DNA: TGTGCCAGCAGCCCCTCAGGGGGTGGGAATGAGCAGTTCTTC
CDR3: CASSPSGGGNEQFF
D: TRBD1
size: .
V: TRBV6-5
J: TRBJ2-1

DNA: TGTGCCAGCAGCTTAGGACTAGCGGGTTCTTTCTACAATGAGCAGTTCTTC
CDR3: CASSLGLAGSFYNEQFF
D: TRBD2
size: .
V: TRBV7-9
J: TRBJ2-1

DNA: TGTGCTAGCAGCCGGTACCCGGGACAGGGCTTCGAGACCCAGTACTTC
CDR3: CASSRYPGQGFETQYF
D: TRBD1
size: .
V: TRBV7-7
J: TRBJ2-5

DNA: TGTGCCAGCAGCCTAACAGGGTGGGGCGGCAATCAGCCCCAGCATTTT
CDR3: CASSLTGWGGNQPQHF
D: .
size: .
V: TRBV7-9
J: TRBJ1-5

DNA: TGTGCCAGCAGCTACCTCCAGGGGGAGCACGAAAAACTGTTTTTT
CDR3: CASSYLQGEHEKLFF
D: TRBD1
size: .
V: TRBV7-8
J: TRBJ1-4

DNA: TGTGCCAGCAGCCCTACTAGCGGAGGCGAGACCCAGTACTTC
CDR3: CASSPTSGGETQYF
D: TRBD2
size: few
V: TRBV5-5
J: TRBJ2-5

DNA: TGTGCCAGCACCCCGCCCGGACAGACTGAAGCTTTCTTT
CDR3: CASTPPGQTEAFF
D: .
size: .
V: TRBV11-2
J: TRBJ1-1

DNA: TGTGCCAGCAGCGCGTGGGACAGCTCCTACGAGCAGTACTTC
CDR3: CASSAWDSSYEQYF
D: TRBD1
size: .
V: TRBV7-9
J: TRBJ2-7

DNA: TGCAGTGCTAGAGATGAGACCCAGTACTTC
CDR3: CSARDETQYF
D: .
size: once
V: TRBV20-1
J: TRBJ2-5

DNA: TGTGCCAGCAGTTACGGGAGGGGCGAGCAGTACTTC
CDR3: CASSYGRGEQYF
D: TRBD2
size: .
V: TRBV6-6
J: TRBJ2-7

DNA: TGTGCCAGCAGCGCCGTCACGAACACTGAAGCTTTCTTT
CDR3: CASSAVTNTEAFF
D: .
size: .
V: TRBV9
J: TRBJ1-1

DNA: TGTGCCAGCCCGCCTCGGGTGGCCACGAGGTCGAATGGCTACACCTTC
CDR3: CASPPRVATRSNGYTF
D: .
size: .
V: TRBV7-6
J: TRBJ1-2

DNA: TGTGCCAGCTCATCGAGCTCCTACGAGCAGTACTTC
CDR3: CASSSSSYEQYF
D: .
size: .
V: TRBV18
J: TRBJ2-7

DNA: TGCAGCGTTGAGGTCCATGAGCAGTTCTTC
CDR3: CSVEVHEQFF
D: .
size: few
V: TRBV29-1
J: TRBJ2-1

DNA: TGTGCCAGCAGCTTATCGAGTGCAACTAATGAAAAACTGTTTTTT
CDR3: CASSLSSATNEKLFF
D: .
size: .
V: TRBV7-2
J: TRBJ1-4

DNA: TGCGCCAGCAGCTCGTTCCCTAGCGGGGGGCCTAACACCGGGGAGCTGTTTTTT
CDR3: CASSSFPSGGPNTGELFF
D: TRBD2
size: .
V: TRBV5-1
J: TRBJ2-2

DNA: TGCGCCAGCAGCTTGGACAGGGGGGGCACTGAAGCTTTCTTT
CDR3: CASSLDRGGTEAFF
D: TRBD1
size: .
V: TRBV5-1
J: TRBJ1-1

DNA: TGCGCCAGCAGCCGAGGAGGACAGGTTGGGATCAATGAGCAGTTCTTC
CDR3: CASSRGGQVGINEQFF
D: TRBD1
size: .
V: TRBV5-1
J: TRBJ2-1

DNA: TGCGCCAGCAGCTCGGGGGGGATCCAAGAGACCCAGTACTTC
CDR3: CASSSGGIQETQYF
D: TRBD2
size: .
V: TRBV5-1
J: TRBJ2-5

DNA: TGTGCCACCACTATACGGGTACCGGGGGATACGCAGTATTTT
CDR3: CATTIRVPGDTQYF
D: .
size: .
V: TRBV15
J: TRBJ2-3

DNA: TGTGCCTGGAGTAGGCCGGGGGTTTACGAGCAGTACTTC
CDR3: CAWSRPGVYEQYF
D: .
size: few
V: TRBV30
J: TRBJ2-7

DNA: TGCGCCAGCAGCCAAGTTGTTCAGGGACAGGGGGCTGGGGGCAATCAGCCCCAGCATTTT
CDR3: CASSQVVQGQGAGGNQPQHF
D: TRBD1
size: .
V: TRBV4-3
J: TRBJ1-5

DNA: TGCAGCGTTGAACTGGCCTATTCCCGCACAGATACGCAGTATTTT
CDR3: CSVELAYSRTDTQYF
D: .
size: .
V: TRBV29-1
J: TRBJ2-3

DNA: TGCGCCAGCAGCCAAGGCAGGGAGGGTTTCGAGACCCAGTACTTC
CDR3: CASSQGREGFETQYF
D: TRBD2
size: .
V: TRBV4-1
J: TRBJ2-5

DNA: TGTGCCAGCAGCCCGAGGACAGGGATAGGGACCCAGTACTTC
CDR3: CASSPRTGIGTQYF
D: TRBD1
size: .
V: TRBV5-6
J: TRBJ2-5

DNA: TGTGCCATCACCTCGGACAGGGCGCGAGAGCAGTACTTC
CDR3: CAITSDRAREQYF
D: TRBD1
size: .
V: TRBV10-3
J: TRBJ2-7

DNA: TGTGCCAGTAGTAGGTCGGGACAGGGAATTGACAATGAGCAGTTCTTC
CDR3: CASSRSGQGIDNEQFF
D: TRBD1
size: .
V: TRBV19
J: TRBJ2-1

DNA: TGTGCCAGCAGTGAAGTCAGAGCCTACGAGCAGTACTTC
CDR3: CASSEVRAYEQYF
D: .
size: .
V: TRBV6-1
J: TRBJ2-7

DNA: TGTGCCAGCTCCCCCCGGGAGGATTACGAGCAGTACTTC
CDR3: CASSPREDYEQYF
D: TRBD2
size: .
V: TRBV18
J: TRBJ2-7

DNA: TGTGCCAGCAGCGTAAGGCAGGGTAACAATGAGCAGTTCTTC
CDR3: CASSVRQGNNEQFF
D: .
size: .
V: TRBV9
J: TRBJ2-1

DNA: TGTGCCAGCAGTTACTCAGGCAACACTGAAGCTTTCTTT
CDR3: CASSYSGNTEAFF
D: .
size: once
V: TRBV10-3
J: TRBJ1-1

DNA: TGCAGCGTTGAAGGGGGACTAGCGGGGGAGAGCACAGATACGCAGTATTTT
CDR3: CSVEGGLAGESTDTQYF
D: TRBD2
size: .
V: TRBV29-1
J: TRBJ2-3

DNA: TGTGCCAGTAGTCCGGTTGATTTTAGCAATCAGCCCCAGCATTTT
CDR3: CASSPVDFSNQPQHF
D: .
size: .
V: TRBV19
J: TRBJ1-5

DNA: TGTGCCTGGAGTAATCCACGGGCCACCCTCGATGGCAATCGGCCCCAGCATTTT
CDR3: CAWSNPRATLDGNRPQHF
D: .
size: .
V: TRBV30
J: TRBJ1-5

DNA: TGTGCCAGCAGCCAAACGACAGGGGATAAAGCTTTCTTT
CDR3: CASSQTTGDKAFF
D: TRBD1
size: .
V: TRBV14
J: TRBJ1-1

DNA: TGTGCCAGCAGCCCACAGGGAGGAGAAAAACTGTTTTTT
CDR3: CASSPQGGEKLFF
D: .
size: .
V: TRBV5-4
J: TRBJ1-4

DNA: TGCGCCAGCTCCTACGGAATGGGGGCACGAGAGCAGTACTTC
CDR3: CASSYGMGAREQYF
D: .
size: .
V: TRBV5-1
J: TRBJ2-7

DNA: TGTGCCAGCAGTTTATACGGGGGCCATCAGCCCCAGCATTTT
CDR3: CASSLYGGHQPQHF
D: .
size: .
V: TRBV27
J: TRBJ1-5

DNA: TGCGCCAGCAGCCGAATCCAGGGGGGTTGGACTGAAGCTTTCTTT
CDR3: CASSRIQGGWTEAFF
D: TRBD1
size: .
V: TRBV4-1
J: TRBJ1-1

DNA: TGTGCCAGCAGCCTTGGGGGAGGCAACGAGCAGTACTTC
CDR3: CASSLGGGNEQYF
D: .
size: .
V: TRBV7-9
J: TRBJ2-7

DNA: TGCGCCAGCAGCTTGATTGGGACTTCCAATGAGCAGTTCTTC
CDR3: CASSLIGTSNEQFF
D: .
size: .
V: TRBV5-1
J: TRBJ2-1

DNA: TGTGCCCGGACTAGCGGGGGCCTCAGCTCCTACGAGCAGTACTTC
CDR3: CARTSGGLSSYEQYF
D: TRBD2
size: .
V: TRBV30
J: TRBJ2-7

DNA: TGCGCCAGCAGCCAAGATGGGACAGGGCAAGGATTTCAGCCCCAGCATTTT
CDR3: CASSQDGTGQGFQPQHF
D: TRBD1
size: few
V: TRBV4-1
J: TRBJ1-5